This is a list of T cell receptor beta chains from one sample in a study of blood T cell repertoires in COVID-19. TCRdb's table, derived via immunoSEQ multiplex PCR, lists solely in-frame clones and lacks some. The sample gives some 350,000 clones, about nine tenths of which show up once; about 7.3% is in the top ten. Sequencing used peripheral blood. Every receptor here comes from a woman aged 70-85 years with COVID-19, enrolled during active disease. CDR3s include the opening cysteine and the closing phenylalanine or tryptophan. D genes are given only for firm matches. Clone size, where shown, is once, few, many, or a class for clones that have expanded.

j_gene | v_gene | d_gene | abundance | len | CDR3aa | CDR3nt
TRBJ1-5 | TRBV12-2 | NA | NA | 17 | CASRLATGKCSNQPQHF | TGTGCAAGTCGCTTAGCTACAGGAAAATGTAGCAATCAGCCCCAGCATTTT
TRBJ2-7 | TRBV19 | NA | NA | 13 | CASSRDLLYEQYF | TGTGCCAGTAGTCGGGACTTACTCTACGAGCAGTACTTC
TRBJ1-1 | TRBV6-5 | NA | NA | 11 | CASGLYSEAFF | TGTGCCAGCGGTTTGTACTCTGAAGCTTTCTTT
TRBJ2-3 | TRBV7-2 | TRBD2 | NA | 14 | CASTRDYNTDTQYF | TGTGCCAGCACCCGGGACTACAATACAGATACGCAGTATTTT
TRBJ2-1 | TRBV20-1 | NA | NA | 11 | CSARDNNEQFF | TGCAGTGCTAGAGATAACAATGAGCAGTTCTTC
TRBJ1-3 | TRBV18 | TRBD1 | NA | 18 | CASSPWPAARDRGATIYF | TGTGCCAGCTCACCATGGCCCGCGGCCCGGGACAGGGGAGCCACCATATATTTT
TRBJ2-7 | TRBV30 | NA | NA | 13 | CAWSLGGRGEQYF | TGTGCCTGGAGTCTCGGGGGGCGAGGGGAGCAGTACTTC
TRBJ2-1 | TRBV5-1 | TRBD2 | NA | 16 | CASSLGLAGGINEQFF | TGCGCCAGCAGCTTGGGACTAGCGGGGGGGATCAATGAGCAGTTCTTC
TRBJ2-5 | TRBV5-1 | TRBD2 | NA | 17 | CASSSSGTSGGAETQYF | TGCGCCAGCAGCTCTTCCGGGACTAGCGGGGGGGCAGAGACCCAGTACTTC
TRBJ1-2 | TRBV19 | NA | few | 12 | CASSMLQGGYTF | TGTGCCAGTAGTATGTTACAGGGTGGCTACACCTTC
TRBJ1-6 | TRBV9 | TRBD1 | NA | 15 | CASSAGTGPNSPLHF | TGTGCCAGCAGCGCCGGGACAGGGCCGAATTCACCCCTCCACTTT
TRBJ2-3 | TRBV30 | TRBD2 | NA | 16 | CALWLAGGRSTDTQYF | TGTGCCCTATGGTTAGCGGGGGGGCGAAGCACAGATACGCAGTATTTT
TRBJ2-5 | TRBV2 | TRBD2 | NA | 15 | CASRAVAGGQETQYF | TGTGCCAGCAGGGCGGTAGCGGGGGGACAAGAGACCCAGTACTTC
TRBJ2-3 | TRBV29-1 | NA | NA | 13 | CSAKARGTDTQYF | TGCAGCGCGAAAGCCCGAGGCACAGATACGCAGTATTTT
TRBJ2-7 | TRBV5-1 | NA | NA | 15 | CASSLDRFVPDEQYF | TGCGCCAGCAGCTTGGACAGATTCGTACCTGACGAGCAGTACTTC
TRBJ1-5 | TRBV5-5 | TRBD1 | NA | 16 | CASSSRQGGFNQPQHF | TGTGCCAGCAGCTCGAGACAGGGAGGATTCAATCAGCCCCAGCATTTT
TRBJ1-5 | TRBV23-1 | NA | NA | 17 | CASSQSSNSGSHQPQHF | TGCGCCAGCAGTCAATCGAGTAATTCAGGGTCCCATCAGCCCCAGCATTTT
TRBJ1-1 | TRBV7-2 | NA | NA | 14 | CASSLLGGVTEAFF | TGTGCCAGCAGCTTATTGGGGGGGGTCACTGAAGCTTTCTTT
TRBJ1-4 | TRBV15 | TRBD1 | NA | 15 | CATSRMDRVGEKLFF | TGTGCCACCAGCAGGATGGACAGGGTAGGTGAAAAACTGTTTTTT
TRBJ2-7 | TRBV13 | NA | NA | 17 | CASSLRVQGDLSYEQYF | TGTGCCAGCAGCCTCCGCGTTCAGGGTGATTTATCCTACGAGCAGTACTTC
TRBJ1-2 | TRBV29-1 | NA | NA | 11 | CSVEGDYGYTF | TGCAGCGTTGAGGGAGACTATGGCTACACCTTC
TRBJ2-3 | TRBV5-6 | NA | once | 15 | CASSLGGQFTDTQYF | TGTGCCAGCAGCCTGGGGGGACAGTTCACAGATACGCAGTATTTT
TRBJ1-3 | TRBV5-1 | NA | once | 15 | CASSLGSSSGNTIYF | TGCGCCAGCAGCTTGGGTTCCTCTTCTGGAAACACCATATATTTT
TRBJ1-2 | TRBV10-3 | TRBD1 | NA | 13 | CAISEGQDYGYTF | TGTGCCATCAGTGAAGGACAGGACTATGGCTACACCTTC
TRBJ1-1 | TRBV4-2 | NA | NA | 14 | CASSREVENTEAFF | TGTGCCAGCAGCCGCGAGGTGGAGAACACTGAAGCTTTCTTT
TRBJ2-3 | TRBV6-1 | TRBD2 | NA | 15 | CASIFSGGSTDTQYF | TGTGCCAGCATTTTTAGCGGGGGTAGCACAGATACGCAGTATTTT
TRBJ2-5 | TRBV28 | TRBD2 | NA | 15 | CASSSTSGAWETQYF | TGTGCCAGCAGTTCCACTAGCGGGGCCTGGGAGACCCAGTACTTC
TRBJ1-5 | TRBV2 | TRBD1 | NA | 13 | CASRWTGGQPQHF | TGTGCCAGCAGATGGACAGGCGGGCAGCCCCAGCATTTT
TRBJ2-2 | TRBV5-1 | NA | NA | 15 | CASSLDQVNTGELFF | TGCGCCAGCAGCTTGGACCAGGTGAACACCGGGGAGCTGTTTTTT
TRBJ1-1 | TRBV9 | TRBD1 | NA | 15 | CASSVDRGMNTEAFF | TGTGCCAGCAGCGTCGACAGGGGCATGAACACTGAAGCTTTCTTT
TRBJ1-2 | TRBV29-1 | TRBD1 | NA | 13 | CSVKRQGGVGYTF | TGCAGCGTTAAGCGACAGGGAGGAGTTGGCTACACCTTC
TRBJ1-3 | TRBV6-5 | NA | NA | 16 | CASSYGSDFSGNTIYF | TGTGCCAGCAGTTACGGGAGTGATTTCTCTGGAAACACCATATATTTT
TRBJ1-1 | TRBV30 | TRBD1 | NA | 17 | CAWDGVERRGMNTEAFF | TGTGCCTGGGACGGAGTAGAACGCAGGGGGATGAACACTGAAGCTTTCTTT
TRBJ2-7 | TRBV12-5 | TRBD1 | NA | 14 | CASSFAGTGGEQYF | TGTGCTAGTAGCTTTGCCGGGACAGGGGGCGAGCAGTACTTC
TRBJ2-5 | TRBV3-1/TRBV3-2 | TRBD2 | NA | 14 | CASSQSTSMETQYF | TGTGCCAGCAGCCAATCGACTAGCATGGAGACCCAGTACTTC
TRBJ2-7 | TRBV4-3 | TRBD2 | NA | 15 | CASSQDFERGSEQYF | TGCGCCAGCAGCCAAGATTTTGAGCGGGGGAGTGAGCAGTACTTC
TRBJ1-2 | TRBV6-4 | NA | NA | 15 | CASSASGEVGYGYTF | TGTGCCAGCAGTGCCTCCGGGGAGGTTGGCTATGGCTACACCTTC
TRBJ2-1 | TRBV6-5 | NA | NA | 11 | CASRSYNEQFF | TGTGCCAGCAGGTCGTACAATGAGCAGTTCTTC
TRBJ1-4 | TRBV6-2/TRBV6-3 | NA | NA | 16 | CASSYERDLTNEKLFF | TGTGCCAGCAGTTACGAGAGGGATTTAACTAATGAAAAACTGTTTTTT
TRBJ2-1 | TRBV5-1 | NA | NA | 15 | CASSLDGSSYNEQFF | TGCGCCAGCAGCTTGGATGGCAGCTCCTACAATGAGCAGTTCTTC
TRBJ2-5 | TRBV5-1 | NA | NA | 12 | CASSLAGETQYF | TGCGCCAGCAGCTTGGCCGGAGAGACCCAGTACTTC